Listed below are T cell receptor beta chains from one sample, sequenced in a study of cytomegalovirus exposure and HLA in healthy donors. TCRdb keeps only in-frame clones here, not all; method: immunoSEQ multiplex PCR. Among a few hundred thousand clones listed, about 80% were seen once. The sequenced sample was PBMCs. The receptors come from a girl aged 2-10 years in good health and CMV-seronegative. Each CDR3 is given with its conserved first and last residue. The order of the fields is J gene, clone size, D gene, V gene, CDR3 DNA, CDR3 protein. The D gene is left open where the match is weak. Size is stated for part of the rows, as once, few or many counts, or as a class when the clone is expanded.

>TRBJ1-1|NA|NA|TRBV20-1
TGCAGTGCTAGGGACAGTGAAGCTTTCTTT
CSARDSEAFF
>TRBJ2-3|NA|NA|TRBV27
TGTGCCAGCAGTCCGCAGGACAGTTATACGCAGTATTTT
CASSPQDSYTQYF
>TRBJ2-1|NA|NA|TRBV30
TGTGCCTGGAGTGTACTGTACAGTCTCAATGAGCAGTTCTTC
CAWSVLYSLNEQFF
>TRBJ1-1|NA|TRBD1|TRBV11-2
TGTGCCAGCAGCTTAGGGACCGGGACAGGGGGCATGGGGACTGAAGCTTTCTTT
CASSLGTGTGGMGTEAFF
>TRBJ1-5|NA|TRBD1|TRBV28
TGTGCCAGCACTCAGAGAGGGGGCGAAGGGGGAAATCAGCCCCAGCATTTT
CASTQRGGEGGNQPQHF
>TRBJ1-1|NA|TRBD1|TRBV11-1
TGTGCCAGCAGCTCAGGGGGGACCGGGCAGGGCCCTGAAGCTTTCTTT
CASSSGGTGQGPEAFF
>TRBJ2-7|NA|TRBD2|TRBV7-6
TGTGCCAGCAGCTTAGATGCCCTAGCGGGCCTGTACGAGCAGTACTTC
CASSLDALAGLYEQYF
>TRBJ1-5|few|NA|TRBV27
TGTGCCAGCGGGATTATGACAGGTGGGCAGCCCCAGCATTTT
CASGIMTGGQPQHF
>TRBJ1-5|NA|NA|TRBV2
TGTGCCAGCAGTGCTGGTCTTCAGAATCAGCCCCAGCATTTT
CASSAGLQNQPQHF
>TRBJ1-2|NA|NA|TRBV10-3
TGTGCCCCTGGGCGGGGGAAGGACTATGGCTACACCTTC
CAPGRGKDYGYTF
>TRBJ2-1|NA|NA|TRBV10-3
TGTGCCATTAGGGGGACAAGGACCTACAATGAGCAGTTCTTC
CAIRGTRTYNEQFF
>TRBJ1-2|NA|NA|TRBV27
TGTGCCAGCAGTCGCCGCCTTGGCACGGGATATGGCTACACCTTC
CASSRRLGTGYGYTF
>TRBJ1-2|NA|NA|TRBV9
TGTGCCAGCAGCATTGCTATTACAGGGTCCTATGGCTACACCTTC
CASSIAITGSYGYTF
>TRBJ2-7|NA|NA|TRBV7-8
TGTGCCAGCAAGGCCAGGGTAGGTTCGAGTTCCTACGAGCAGTACTTC
CASKARVGSSSYEQYF
>TRBJ2-7|NA|TRBD1|TRBV6-5
TGTGCCAGCAGTTTGACAGGGTACGAGCAGTACTTC
CASSLTGYEQYF
>TRBJ2-7|NA|TRBD1|TRBV27
TGTGCCAGCAGTTTGGGGACAGGGGGCTCTGAGTACTTC
CASSLGTGGSEYF
>TRBJ1-5|NA|TRBD1|TRBV27
TGTGCCAGCAGTTTATCGGGGCAGGGGGGCAATCAGCCCCAGCATTTT
CASSLSGQGGNQPQHF
>TRBJ1-1|NA|NA|TRBV9
TGTGCCAGCAGCCCCCGACTAGGGAACACTGAAGCTTTCTTT
CASSPRLGNTEAFF
>TRBJ1-2|NA|NA|TRBV7-2
TGTGCCAGCAGCTCTTGGCAGGGCAACTATGGCTACACCTTC
CASSSWQGNYGYTF
>TRBJ2-2|NA|NA|TRBV29-1
TGCAGCGTTGACGCAGCGAACACCGGGGAGCTGTTTTTT
CSVDAANTGELFF
>TRBJ2-1|NA|NA|TRBV11-2
TGTGCCAGCAGCTTTTCAGCGGGCATAAACAATGAGCAGTTCTTC
CASSFSAGINNEQFF
>TRBJ2-1|NA|NA|TRBV15
TGTGCCACCAGCAGAGATTTCCGGGGAAATGAGCAGTTCTTC
CATSRDFRGNEQFF
>TRBJ1-5|NA|NA|TRBV13
TGTGCCAGCAGCTACGGGGTCAATCAGCCCCAGCATTTT
CASSYGVNQPQHF
>TRBJ1-5|once|NA|TRBV10-3
TGTGCCATCAGCCCAGAACAGGGAAGCAATCAGCCCCAGCATTTT
CAISPEQGSNQPQHF
>TRBJ2-7|NA|TRBD1|TRBV5-8
TGTGCCAGCAGCCTAAGGACAGGGACCAACTCCTACGAGCAGTACTTC
CASSLRTGTNSYEQYF
>TRBJ2-6|few|TRBD2|TRBV6-5
TGTGCCAGCAGTTACTCGGGGGGGACTGGGGCCAACGTCCTGACTTTC
CASSYSGGTGANVLTF
>TRBJ1-1|NA|TRBD1|TRBV7-6
TGTGCCAGCAGCCCGCCTAGGACAGGAGTGAACACTGAAGCTTTCTTT
CASSPPRTGVNTEAFF
>TRBJ2-3|NA|NA|TRBV2
TGTGCCAGCAGCTTGGGGGGGGGCATCGGGGATACGCAGTATTTT
CASSLGGGIGDTQYF
>TRBJ1-6|NA|TRBD1|TRBV5-4
TGTGCCAGCAGCTTTGACAGGGTGGGTGTAACCCTCCACTTT
CASSFDRVGVTLHF
>TRBJ2-2|NA|NA|TRBV19
TGTGCCAGTAGTATCTCTTCCTGGGCACCAGGGGAGCTGTTTTTT
CASSISSWAPGELFF
>TRBJ2-2|NA|NA|TRBV4-1
TGCGCCAGCAGCCATCTTGACAGGCGAACCACCGGGGAGCTGTTTTTT
CASSHLDRRTTGELFF
>TRBJ1-2|once|NA|TRBV6-5
TGTGCCAGCAGTTCTCTAACCGGGAGAGACTATGGCTACACCTTC
CASSSLTGRDYGYTF
>TRBJ1-2|NA|NA|TRBV27
TGTGCCAGCAGTTGGGTGACAGACGGGAACTATGGCTACACCTTC
CASSWVTDGNYGYTF
>TRBJ2-7|NA|NA|TRBV15
TGTGCCACCAGCAGAGTTTGGGGCAGCTACGAGCAGTACTTC
CATSRVWGSYEQYF
>TRBJ2-5|NA|TRBD2|TRBV2
TGTGCCAGCAGTGAAGAGGTGACTAGCGGGAGGTCAGAGACCCAGTACTTC
CASSEEVTSGRSETQYF
>TRBJ1-3|NA|NA|TRBV7-8
TGTGCCAGCAGCCGCAACTCGTGGAGCTCTGGAAACACCATATATTTT
CASSRNSWSSGNTIYF
>TRBJ1-2|NA|TRBD1|TRBV9
TGTGCCAGCACCGAAGCGGAGACAGGGATATCAAATGGCTACACCTTC
CASTEAETGISNGYTF
>TRBJ2-3|NA|NA|TRBV27
TGTGCCAGCAGTTCCTTCGGGAGAAGCACAGATACGCAGTATTTT
CASSSFGRSTDTQYF
>TRBJ2-7|NA|NA|TRBV6-5
TGTGCCAGCAGGCGGGTCTACGAGCAGTACTTC
CASRRVYEQYF
>TRBJ1-6|NA|NA|TRBV4-1
TGCGCCAGCAGCCCTTCACAGGATGTCTATAATTCACCCCTCCACTTT
CASSPSQDVYNSPLHF